The 23 T cell receptor beta chains in this list originate from one sample, sequenced in a study of blood T cell repertoires in COVID-19. Repertoires were generated with immunoSEQ multiplex PCR, while TCRdb's copy carries only in-frame clones and drops some. This table holds some 260,000 clones, around 90% found once. The sample was peripheral blood. The receptors stem from a woman aged 65 to 85 with COVID-19, enrolled during active disease.

The chain joins TRBV6-5 to TRBJ1-3, with unresolved D. This CDR3 has 13 residues. The germline V gene has CDR1 MNHEY and CDR2 SVGAGI. Trimming cost V 8 bases and J 0 bases, with 8 bases left between them. CDR3 in amino acids: CASGSGSGNTIYF. The CDR3 DNA sequence: TGTGCCAGCGGCTCGGGCTCTGGAAACACCATATATTTT.

The gene calls are TRBV19 and TRBJ2-4; TRBD2 is a possible D gene (6 bases). The V gene lost 3 bases and the J gene lost 3 bases, with 15 bases spanning the gap. The CDR3 contains 16 residues. Germline V gene data show CDR1 as LNHDA and CDR2 as SQIVND (reference sequence). The CDR3 here is CASSIRGREDKNIQYF. The CDR3 DNA is TGTGCCAGTAGTATTCGGGGTAGGGAGGACAAAAACATTCAGTACTTC.

The rearrangement joins TRBV6-1 to TRBJ1-5; perhaps TRBD1 as D (5 bases). Germline values: CDR1 MNHNS, CDR2 SASEGT. Trimming removed 7 bases from V and 7 bases from J, with 14 bases in between. CDR3 length equals 13 residues. CDR3: CASNGQGEQPQHF. In DNA, the CDR3 is TGTGCCAGCAACGGGCAGGGTGAGCAGCCCCAGCATTTT.

The CDR3 region is CASSSRGGGLASSGNTIYF. CDR3 DNA: TGTGCCAGCAGCTCCCGAGGCGGGGGACTGGCGAGCTCTGGAAACACCATATATTTT. The chain links TRBV7-2 to TRBJ1-3, with a possible D match to TRBD1 (5 bases). The V and J ends lost 4 bases and 0 bases respectively, with 22 bases between them. Germline V CDR1 and CDR2: SGHTA, FQGNSA. The CDR3 is 19 amino acids.

The gene calls are TRBV6-6 and TRBJ2-2, with 11 bases that match TRBD2. Trimming cost V 4 bases and J 5 bases; bases outside gene matches: 6. In germline, CDR1 is MNHNY, CDR2 SVGAGI (reference sequence). The CDR3 contains 16 residues. The CDR3 coding sequence is TGTGCCAGCAGTTCTCCCGGACTAGCGGGTACCGGGGAGCTGTTTTTT. It is translated as CASSSPGLAGTGELFF.

The chain couples TRBV15 to TRBJ2-7; maybe TRBD1 (5 bases). Trimming cost V 4 bases and J 4 bases, with 8 bases left between them. The CDR3 extends over 12 amino acids. Per germline, CDR1 LNHNV and CDR2 YYDKDF (reference sequence). The CDR3 bases are TGTGCCACCAGCACTCAGGGTTACGAGCAGTACTTC. Protein: CATSTQGYEQYF.

The chain is built from TRBV2 and TRBJ1-1; no definite D call. Trimming took 3 bases from V and 5 from J, leaving 22 bases between them. The CDR3 runs to 17 residues. Germline CDR1 reads SNHLY; CDR2 reads FYNNEI. CDR3 nucleotides: TGTGCCAGCAGTGATAGAAGTGGCCAGACACCGACAACTGAAGCTTTCTTT. Its protein product is CASSDRSGQTPTTEAFF.

Concerning this clone: The sample has other DNA sequences that encode this CDR3 too. The chain recombines TRBV9 with TRBJ2-1; D unresolved. Germline values: CDR1 SGDLS, CDR2 YYNGEE. V lost 0 bases, J lost 8 bases, and 6 bases lay in between. CDR3 length: 12 amino acids. The CDR3 spells CASSVGVDEQFF. CDR3 sequence (DNA): TGTGCCAGCAGCGTAGGCGTCGATGAGCAGTTCTTC.

V is TRBV14 and J is TRBJ1-1; TRBD1 aligns across 9 bases. The V gene end was trimmed by 4 bases and the J gene end by 9 bases; junction bases not matched to a gene: 9. Looked up from germline, CDR1 is SGHDN and CDR2 is FVKESK. The CDR3 contains 14 residues. The DNA of the CDR3 is TGTGCCAGCAGCCTTTTGGACAGGGGCGGTAAAGCTTTCTTT. It specifies CASSLLDRGGKAFF.

The chain recombines TRBV20-1 with TRBJ2-1, with 8 nucleotides matching TRBD2. V was clipped by 3 bases and J by 9 bases; unmatched bases: 4. From germline, CDR1 is DFQATT and CDR2 SNEGSKA (reference sequence). The CDR3 loop spans 12 amino acids. The CDR3 DNA reads as TGCAGTGCTAGTAGGGCGGGGGGTGAGCAGTTCTTC. The encoded protein is CSASRAGGEQFF.

The chain couples TRBV19 to TRBJ2-5; 10 nucleotides match TRBD1. This CDR3 is built from 17 residues. Unmatched junction bases numbered 9, after V lost 5 bases and J lost 0 bases. The germline V gene has CDR1 LNHDA and CDR2 SQIVND (reference sequence). The CDR3 is CASSPGQGNLYQETQYF. The CDR3 DNA sequence: TGTGCCAGTAGTCCGGGACAGGGGAATTTGTACCAAGAGACCCAGTACTTC. Based on the CDR3 plus reference TRBV19 and TRBJ2-5, the full variable domain is DGGITQSPKYLFRKEGQNVTLSCEQNLNHDAMYWYRQDPGQGLRLIYYSQIVNDFQKGDIAEGYSVSREKKESFPLTVTSAQKNPTAFYLCASSPGQGNLYQETQYFGPGTRLLVL.

The chain joins TRBV19 to TRBJ1-2, with D possibly matching TRBD1 (6 bases). Trimming cost V 5 bases and J 2 bases, with 18 bases left between them. Germline V lookup: CDR1 LNHDA, CDR2 SQIVND (reference sequence). This CDR3 comprises 16 residues. The chain's CDR3 is CASSPPGRGGNYGYTF. The CDR3 nucleotides are TGTGCCAGTAGTCCCCCGGGGAGAGGGGGAAACTATGGCTACACCTTC.

As DNA, the CDR3 is TGTGCCAGCAGTTTAGGGACAGGGAGCTCTGGGGCCAACGTCCTGACTTTC. Protein product: CASSLGTGSSGANVLTF. J is TRBJ2-6 and V is TRBV28, with 9 bases fitting TRBD1. The trim removed 2 bases at V and 0 bases at J, leaving 2 bases unmatched. The germline CDR1 and CDR2 sequences are MDHEN and SYDVKM. The CDR3 spans 17 residues.

This clone was detected a few times. In nucleotides, the CDR3 is TGTGCCAGCAGCGTAGGGTCAGGGGGCTTTGGGGGCTCTGGAAACACCATATATTTT. Translation: CASSVGSGGFGGSGNTIYF. This chain connects TRBV9 to TRBJ1-3, with TRBD1 matching 8 bases. J was trimmed by 0 bases and V by 0 bases; bases with no gene match: 11. The CDR3 sequence is 19 residues long. From germline, CDR1 is SGDLS and CDR2 YYNGEE.

The chain carries TRBV6-1 and TRBJ2-3; D not certain. Germline V gives CDR1 MNHNS, CDR2 SASEGT. The V end was cut by 3 bases, the J end by 0 bases, with 13 bases between. The CDR3 spans 16 residues. The CDR3 DNA reads TGTGCCAGCAGTGATCCTATGCGCGCAAGCACAGATACGCAGTATTTT. It specifies CASSDPMRASTDTQYF.

V and J are TRBV11-2 and TRBJ2-6, with TRBD1 matching over 12 bases. This CDR3 is built from 18 residues. The junction had 4 bases not matched to a gene; V was cut back by 3 bases and J by 1 base. Germline V gene sequence: CDR1 SGHAT, CDR2 FQNNGV. The CDR3 protein is CASSLGQGAGSGANVLTF. CDR3 coding DNA: TGTGCCAGCAGCTTGGGACAGGGGGCAGGTTCTGGGGCCAACGTCCTGACTTTC.

The chain is built from TRBV9 and TRBJ2-3; D perhaps matches TRBD1 (5 bases). The CDR3 extends over 14 amino acids. Trimming left V 1 base short and J 4 bases short, with 10 bases between. Germline CDR1 SGDLS, CDR2 YYNGEE. The CDR3 DNA reads TGTGCCAGCAGCGTACAGGGTTATGCAGATACGCAGTATTTT. Its protein product is CASSVQGYADTQYF.

V and J are TRBV6-2 or TRBV6-3 and TRBJ2-7; D possibly corresponds to TRBD2 (6 bases). The germline CDR1 and CDR2 sequences are MNHEY and SVGEGT. Trimming cost V 5 bases and J 4 bases, with 15 bases left between them. The CDR3 sequence is 14 residues long. CDR3 coding DNA: TGTGCCAGCAGTCCGGGACTCCCTTTTTACGAGCAGTACTTC. Protein product: CASSPGLPFYEQYF.

The rearrangement uses TRBV20-1 and TRBJ2-7; 11 bases map to TRBD1. Germline V CDR1 and CDR2: DFQATT, SNEGSKA (reference sequence). CDR3 length: 15 residues. V lost 3 bases, J lost 9 bases, and 13 bases stayed unmatched. CDR3 region: CSASRGTGGKAGQYF. CDR3 coding DNA: TGCAGTGCTAGTAGGGGGACAGGGGGTAAAGCCGGGCAGTACTTC.

The chain uses TRBV9 and TRBJ2-3; 7 positions match TRBD2. CDR1 is SGDLS, CDR2 YYNGEE, per germline. The CDR3 is 16 residues long. V trimming: 0 bases; J trimming: 0 bases; junction bases outside the gene matches: 4. CDR3 sequence reads: CASSVGLAASTDTQYF. CDR3 DNA sequence: TGTGCCAGCAGCGTAGGCCTAGCGGCTAGCACAGATACGCAGTATTTT.

This chain connects TRBV24-1 to TRBJ2-3; 12 bases align to TRBD2. Germline V lookup: CDR1 KGHDR, CDR2 SFDVKD. V lost 0 bases and J lost 9; bases outside the gene matches: 3. The CDR3 totals 15 residues. The CDR3 nucleotides are TGTGCCACCAGTGATTTGAAACTAGCGGGAGGAACGCAGTATTTT. It encodes CATSDLKLAGGTQYF.

V gene TRBV28 combines with J gene TRBJ1-4; D is ambiguous. Trimming removed 2 bases from V and 6 bases from J, with 7 bases in between. The CDR3 sequence is 13 residues long. Germline CDR1 and CDR2: MDHEN and SYDVKM. The CDR3 is CASSLGQDEKLFF. The DNA of the CDR3 is TGTGCCAGCAGTTTAGGCCAGGATGAAAAACTGTTTTTT.

The chain combines TRBV19 with TRBJ1-1, with TRBD1 matching 7 bases. CDR1 LNHDA and CDR2 SQIVND come from the germline V gene (reference sequence). The junction had 2 bases not matched to a gene; V was cut back by 3 bases and J by 7 bases. The CDR3 has 12 residues. This CDR3 reads CASSIGQVEAFF. The CDR3 DNA reads TGTGCCAGTAGTATTGGACAGGTTGAAGCTTTCTTT.